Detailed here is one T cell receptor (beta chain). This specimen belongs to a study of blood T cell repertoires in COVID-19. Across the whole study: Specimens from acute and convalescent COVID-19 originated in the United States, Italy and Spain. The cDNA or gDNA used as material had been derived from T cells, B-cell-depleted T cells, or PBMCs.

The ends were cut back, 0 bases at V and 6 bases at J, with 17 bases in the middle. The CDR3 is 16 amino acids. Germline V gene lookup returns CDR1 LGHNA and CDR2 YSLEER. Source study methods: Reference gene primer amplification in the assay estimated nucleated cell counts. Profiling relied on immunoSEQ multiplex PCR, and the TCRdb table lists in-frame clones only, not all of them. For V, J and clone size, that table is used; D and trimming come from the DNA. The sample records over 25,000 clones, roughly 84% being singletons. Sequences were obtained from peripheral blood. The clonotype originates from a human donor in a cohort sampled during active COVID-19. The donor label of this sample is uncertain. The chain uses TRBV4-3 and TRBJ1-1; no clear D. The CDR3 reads CASSQEEDAGGAEAFF. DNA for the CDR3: TGCGCCAGCAGCCAAGAGGAGGATGCGGGAGGCGCTGAAGCTTTCTTT.